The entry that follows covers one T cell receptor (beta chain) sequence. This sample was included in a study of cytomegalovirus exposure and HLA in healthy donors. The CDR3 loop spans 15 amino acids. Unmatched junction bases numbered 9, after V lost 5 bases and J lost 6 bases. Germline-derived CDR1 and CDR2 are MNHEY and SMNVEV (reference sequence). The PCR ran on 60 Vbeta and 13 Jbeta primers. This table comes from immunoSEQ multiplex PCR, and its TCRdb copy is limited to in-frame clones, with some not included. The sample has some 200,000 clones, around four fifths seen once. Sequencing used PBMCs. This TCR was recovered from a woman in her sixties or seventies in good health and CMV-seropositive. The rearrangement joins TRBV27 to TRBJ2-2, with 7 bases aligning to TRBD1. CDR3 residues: CASSLLGQSPGELFF. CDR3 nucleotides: TGTGCCAGCAGTCTATTGGGACAGTCTCCCGGGGAGCTGTTTTTT.